This TCR beta chain was obtained from a study of T cell clonality in common variable immunodeficiency. Notes on the study in general: In common variable immunodeficiency, TCR beta chains reportedly carried fewer deletions and N-nucleotide insertions. TCRbeta clonality was increased in CVID versus healthy controls.

Many counts were recorded for this clone. Its matching antigen is unknown. Sequencing ends 3 residues short of the CDR3 end; the germline J gene provides the rest. CVID and control samples used equivalent genomic DNA input. The repertoire was sequenced with immunoSEQ multiplex PCR; TCRdb's copy has only in-frame clones and lacks some. The sample includes about 20,000 clones, none of them occurring once. The CDR3 is 13 residues long. Germline V CDR1 and CDR2: LNHDA, SQIVND (reference sequence). V gave up 6 bases and J gave up 0 bases, with 8 bases separating them. CVID subjects were neither ill nor on immunomodulatory or immunosuppressive medication at sampling.

Sequenced input: peripheral blood mononuclear cells. The origin of this receptor is a human donor with common variable immunodeficiency. The chain uses TRBV19 and TRBJ1-1, with D hard to call. The sequenced CDR3 bases are TGTGCCAGTAGCCTAGAGATGAACACTGAA. Its translation: CASSLEMNTE. From start to end, the CDR3 is CASSLEMNTEAFF.